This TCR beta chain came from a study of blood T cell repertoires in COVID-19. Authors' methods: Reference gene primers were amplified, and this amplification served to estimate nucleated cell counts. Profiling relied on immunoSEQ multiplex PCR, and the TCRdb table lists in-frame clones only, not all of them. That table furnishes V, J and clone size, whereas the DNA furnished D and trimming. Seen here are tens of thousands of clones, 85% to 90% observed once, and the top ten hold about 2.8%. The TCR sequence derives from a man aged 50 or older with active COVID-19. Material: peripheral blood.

CDR3 nucleotide sequence: TGTGCCAGCATCTCATCGGGAGCTACGCAGTATTTT. Translation: CASISSGATQYF. J is TRBJ2-3 and V is TRBV7-2; D possibly corresponds to TRBD2 (6 bases). Germline V gene data show CDR1 as SGHTA and CDR2 as FQGNSA. This CDR3 region has 12 residues. Trimming took off 7 bases at V and 8 bases at J, with 13 bases between the two ends.